The next 22 T cell receptor beta chains were all read from a single sample in a study of CD8+ T cells in alopecia areata. Isolated RNA was reverse transcribed into cDNA used as the sequencing template. The repertoire was sequenced with immunoSEQ multiplex PCR; TCRdb's copy has only in-frame clones and lacks some. The repertoire has 150,000 to 200,000 clones, approximately 60% of them found once; the top ten carry approximately 4.8%. Source material: CD4+ T cells sorted from blood. Source of these receptors: a human donor in good health.

The V call is TRBV11-2, the J call TRBJ2-5; D might be TRBD1 or TRBD2, each matching 5 bases. The CDR3 loop spans 12 amino acids. Germline CDR1 and CDR2: SGHAT and FQNNGV. Trimming shortened V by 0 bases and J by 9 bases, and 8 bases separated the two germline ends. For the CDR3, the DNA is TGTGCCAGCAGCTTAGATACGGGGCCCCAGTACTTC. Its protein product is CASSLDTGPQYF.

This clone is deemed medium-sized. The V call is TRBV19, the J call TRBJ2-4; D may be TRBD2 (6 bases). Germline V gene lookup returns CDR1 LNHDA and CDR2 SQIVND (reference sequence). V lost 5 bases to trimming and J lost 7 bases, with 12 bases between them. The CDR3 totals 13 residues. The CDR3 DNA follows: TGTGCCAGTAGTGCCTCCGGGGGTAACATTCAGTACTTC. As protein: CASSASGGNIQYF. The full variable domain, completed using reference TRBV19 and TRBJ2-4, is DGGITQSPKYLFRKEGQNVTLSCEQNLNHDAMYWYRQDPGQGLRLIYYSQIVNDFQKGDIAEGYSVSREKKESFPLTVTSAQKNPTAFYLCASSASGGNIQYFGAGTRLSVL.

This chain joins TRBV27 and TRBJ1-1, with 8 positions matching TRBD1. Per the germline V gene, CDR1 is MNHEY and CDR2 is SMNVEV (reference sequence). This CDR3 is 17 amino acids long. With V trimmed by 2 bases and J by 0 bases, 8 bases remained unmatched. CDR3 sequence: CASSLRTGRVVNTEAFF. DNA of the CDR3: TGTGCCAGCAGTTTACGGACAGGGCGGGTGGTGAACACTGAAGCTTTCTTT.

This clone was seen a handful of times. Written as DNA, the CDR3 is TGCAGCGCCCGAGAGGGGGCCTACGAGCAGTACTTC. Its protein is CSAREGAYEQYF. The chain links TRBV29-1 to TRBJ2-7; D may be TRBD1 (6 bases). V shed 7 bases and J shed 2 bases, with 12 bases lying between them. CDR1 and CDR2 (germline): SQVTM, ANQGSEA. The CDR3 sequence is 12 residues long.

The chain is built from TRBV7-9 and TRBJ1-2; D unclear. Trimming took off 6 bases at V and 6 bases at J, with 17 bases between the two ends. This CDR3 is built from 14 residues. CDR1 SEHNR and CDR2 FQNEAQ come from the germline V gene (reference sequence). CDR3 region: CASRTKRKEDGYTF. CDR3 nucleotide sequence: TGTGCCAGCAGAACTAAGCGGAAGGAGGATGGCTACACCTTC.

The chain has TRBV6-1 and TRBJ1-2, with D hard to call. With 1 base removed from V and 8 bases from J, the gap between germline ends came to 11 bases. This CDR3 region has 13 residues. Germline V gene data show CDR1 as MNHNS and CDR2 as SASEGT. The CDR3 sequence is CASSEGTARGYTF. As DNA, the CDR3 is TGTGCCAGCAGTGAAGGGACCGCGCGGGGCTACACCTTC.

This chain links TRBV7-9 with TRBJ2-2, with TRBD1 matching over 7 bases. The CDR3 is 15 residues long. V shed 5 bases and J 2 bases; nucleotides not matched to a gene: 5. Germline loops: CDR1 SEHNR, CDR2 FQNEAQ (reference sequence). The CDR3: CASSPGTVNTGELFF. Written as DNA, the CDR3 is TGTGCCAGCAGCCCCGGGACAGTTAACACCGGGGAGCTGTTTTTT.

The genes are TRBV5-1 and TRBJ2-7; D is perhaps TRBD1 (6 bases). The CDR3 sequence is 16 residues long. V was clipped by 0 bases and J by 5 bases, with 18 bases between them. Germline CDR1 reads SGHRS; CDR2 reads YFSETQ. The DNA of the CDR3 is TGCGCCAGCAGCTTGGTATTCGGGTTGGGGGCCAACGAGCAGTACTTC. Translating it yields CASSLVFGLGANEQYF.

This clone appeared a few times. This chain links TRBV29-1 with TRBJ2-7, with D tentatively TRBD1 (5 bases). V was pared by 1 base and J by 4 bases, with 11 bases between. CDR1 SQVTM and CDR2 ANQGSEA come from the germline V gene. The CDR3 spans 13 residues. In DNA, the CDR3 is TGCAGCGTTGAAGGTTTCGCAGGGTACGAGCAGTACTTC. Amino acids: CSVEGFAGYEQYF.

The chain recombines TRBV7-8 with TRBJ2-6; no clear D. This CDR3 has 16 amino acids. Germline V CDR1 and CDR2: SGHVS, FQNEAQ. V gave up 5 bases and J gave up 2 bases, with 13 bases separating them. The CDR3 nucleotides are TGTGCCAGCAGCCCCTCGGGCCGCGCTGGGGCCAACGTCCTGACTTTC. Its translation is CASSPSGRAGANVLTF.

The genes are TRBV30 and TRBJ1-1; no definite D call. V lost 7 bases, J lost 4 bases, and 10 bases lay in between. Germline V gene data show CDR1 as GTSNPN and CDR2 as SVGIG (reference sequence). The CDR3 is made up of 11 amino acids. The CDR3 is CAYTSSTEAFF. In DNA form, the CDR3 reads TGTGCCTATACATCGAGCACTGAAGCTTTCTTT.

This chain connects TRBV7-8 to TRBJ2-5; TRBD1 matches 7 bases. Trimming cost V 3 bases and J 5 bases; bases outside gene matches: 3. This CDR3 has 13 amino acids. Germline V gene lookup returns CDR1 SGHVS and CDR2 FQNEAQ. As DNA, the CDR3 is TGTGCCAGCAGCTTGAGGGGGCGTGAGACCCAGTACTTC. Its translation is CASSLRGRETQYF.

There are many counts of this clone. The rearrangement joins TRBV18 to TRBJ2-3; no clear D gene. Trimming cost V 5 bases and J 6 bases, with 6 bases left between them. Germline CDR1 reads KGHSH; CDR2 reads LQKENI. The CDR3 spans 11 residues. This CDR3 reads CASSDLDTQYF. DNA for the CDR3: TGTGCCAGCTCAGACCTGGATACGCAGTATTTT.

This clone was counted only a few times. CDR3 in DNA: TGTGCCAGCAGCTTACCACGGGGTAGCAGAAAGATCCGCACAGATACGCAGTATTTT. This gives the protein CASSLPRGSRKIRTDTQYF. The rearrangement links TRBV7-2 to TRBJ2-3, with D tentatively TRBD2 (5 bases). Germline V gives CDR1 SGHTA, CDR2 FQGNSA. The V end was cut by 2 bases, the J end by 1 base, with 22 bases between. The CDR3 runs to 19 residues.

The chain couples TRBV19 to TRBJ1-2; D not certain. Trimming stripped 3 bases from V and 8 bases from J, with 13 bases between. Per germline, CDR1 LNHDA and CDR2 SQIVND (reference sequence). The CDR3 contains 13 residues. The CDR3 loop is CASSMEGFGGYTF. CDR3 DNA: TGTGCCAGTAGTATGGAGGGTTTTGGAGGCTACACCTTC.

As concerns this clone: Within the sample, other DNA sequences also encode this same CDR3. V gene TRBV30 combines with J gene TRBJ2-7; D is unresolved. With 3 bases removed from V and 2 bases from J, the gap between germline ends came to 8 bases. The CDR3 loop spans 12 amino acids. Germline CDR1 GTSNPN, CDR2 SVGIG (reference sequence). The CDR3: CAWRTGPYEQYF. The CDR3 nucleotides are TGTGCCTGGAGAACTGGGCCCTACGAGCAGTACTTC.

This clone has ten or more counts. The CDR3 DNA reads TGTGCCAGCTCACCCGACAGTAGCAATCAGCCCCAGCATTTT. The encoded protein is CASSPDSSNQPQHF. This chain uses TRBV18 with TRBJ1-5; a possible D gene is TRBD1 (5 bases). V lost 3 bases and J 0 bases, leaving 6 bases between the germline ends. Germline CDR1 reads KGHSH; CDR2 reads LQKENI. This CDR3 is 14 amino acids long.

This rearrangement joins TRBV11-2 to TRBJ2-3; the D is unclear. Between the trimmed V and J ends, which lost 1 base and 1 base, there was a span of 9 bases. The CDR3 loop spans 15 amino acids. In germline, CDR1 is SGHAT, CDR2 FQNNGV. As DNA, the CDR3 is TGTGCCAGCAGCTTAGCGGCTGGTCGCACAGATACGCAGTATTTT. Translation: CASSLAAGRTDTQYF.

The chain carries TRBV25-1 and TRBJ2-1, with D perhaps TRBD1 or TRBD2 (6 bases each). Trimming pared 5 bases from V and 0 bases from J, leaving 20 bases between. This CDR3 is 18 amino acids long. Per germline, CDR1 MGHDK and CDR2 SYGVNS. The CDR3 coding sequence is TGTGCCAGCAGTCCCCACCAAGGGGGGACCAGCTCCTACAATGAGCAGTTCTTC. Residues: CASSPHQGGTSSYNEQFF.

This clone showed up just a few times. The chain uses TRBV5-4 and TRBJ2-6; D is undetermined. Germline V gene data show CDR1 as SGHNT and CDR2 as YYREEE (reference sequence). Trimming pared 7 bases from V and 4 bases from J, leaving 12 bases between. This CDR3 region has 14 residues. The CDR3 loop reads CASHRASGANVLTF. CDR3 sequence (DNA): TGTGCCAGCCACAGAGCGTCCGGGGCCAACGTCCTGACTTTC.

The rearrangement links TRBV19 to TRBJ2-5; 8 bases are a match to TRBD1. This CDR3 has 15 amino acids. Germline-derived CDR1 and CDR2 are LNHDA and SQIVND (reference sequence). The J segment lost 5 bases and the V segment lost 6 bases, leaving 11 bases of the junction unmatched. The CDR3 coding sequence is TGTGCCAGTAGAGCTTCAGGGGGCGGATCGGAGACCCAGTACTTC. It specifies CASRASGGGSETQYF. Variable domain in full (rest from reference TRBV19 and TRBJ2-5): DGGITQSPKYLFRKEGQNVTLSCEQNLNHDAMYWYRQDPGQGLRLIYYSQIVNDFQKGDIAEGYSVSREKKESFPLTVTSAQKNPTAFYLCASRASGGGSETQYFGPGTRLLVL.

J is TRBJ1-1 and V is TRBV29-1; D not resolved. The V gene's germline CDR1 is SQVTM and CDR2 ANQGSEA. V lost 5 bases to trimming and J lost 1 base, with 5 bases between them. The CDR3 has 11 residues. The CDR3 protein is CSVSANTEAFF. The CDR3, as DNA: TGCAGCGTTTCAGCGAACACTGAAGCTTTCTTT.